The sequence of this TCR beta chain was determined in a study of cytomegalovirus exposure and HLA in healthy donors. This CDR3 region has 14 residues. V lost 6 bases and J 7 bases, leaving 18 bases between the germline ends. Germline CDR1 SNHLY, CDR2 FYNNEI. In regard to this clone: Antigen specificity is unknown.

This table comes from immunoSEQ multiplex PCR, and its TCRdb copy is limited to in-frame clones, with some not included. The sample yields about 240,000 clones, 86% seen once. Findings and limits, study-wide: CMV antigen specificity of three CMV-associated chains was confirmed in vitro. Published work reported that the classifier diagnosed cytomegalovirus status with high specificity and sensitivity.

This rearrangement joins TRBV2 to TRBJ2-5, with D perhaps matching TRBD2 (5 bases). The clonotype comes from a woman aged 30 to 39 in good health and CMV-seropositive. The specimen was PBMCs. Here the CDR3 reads CASRSEDWGWTQYF. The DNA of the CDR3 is TGTGCCAGCAGGTCGGAGGACTGGGGTTGGACCCAGTACTTC.